A selection of T cell receptor beta chains follows, all from one sample in a study of blood T cell repertoires in COVID-19. Sequencing was performed with immunoSEQ multiplex PCR; in TCRdb, only in-frame clones are kept and a portion is missing. Found here are under 300,000 clones, roughly four fifths of them singletons; the top ten hold around a tenth. Sequenced: peripheral blood. The receptor source for this set is a woman aged 45-59 years who had recovered from COVID-19. Both conserved end residues are part of each CDR3. The order of the fields is clone size, J gene, D gene, V gene, CDR3 DNA, CDR3 protein. The D gene is left open where the match is weak. Some rows mark clone size as missing; the rest say once, few, many or name a class of expanded clone.

clone size: few; J gene: TRBJ2-7; D gene: TRBD2; V gene: TRBV5-1; CDR3 DNA: TGCGCCAGCAGCTTGGGGCCCCCTAGCGGGGGGAGCTCCTACGAGCAGTACTTC; CDR3 protein: CASSLGPPSGGSSYEQYF
clone size: NA; J gene: TRBJ2-7; D gene: TRBD2; V gene: TRBV5-1; CDR3 DNA: TGCGCCAGCAGCTTCTTCCCGGGGGGAGAGTACGAGCAGTACTTC; CDR3 protein: CASSFFPGGEYEQYF
clone size: once; J gene: TRBJ1-6; D gene: TRBD1; V gene: TRBV19; CDR3 DNA: TGTGCCAGTAGTATATCAGGGGGAAATTCACCCCTCCACTTT; CDR3 protein: CASSISGGNSPLHF
clone size: few; J gene: TRBJ2-1; D gene: TRBD1; V gene: TRBV6-2/TRBV6-3; CDR3 DNA: TGTGCCAGCAGTCCAGACAGGGGGCTCGGCTACAATGAGCAGTTCTTC; CDR3 protein: CASSPDRGLGYNEQFF
clone size: NA; J gene: TRBJ2-3; D gene: NA; V gene: TRBV2; CDR3 DNA: TGTGCCAGCAGTGGCAGCGGGGATACGCAGTATTTT; CDR3 protein: CASSGSGDTQYF
clone size: NA; J gene: TRBJ2-2; D gene: TRBD2; V gene: TRBV6-6; CDR3 DNA: TGTGCCAGCTCACTAGCGGAGAACACCGGGGAGCTGTTTTTT; CDR3 protein: CASSLAENTGELFF
clone size: NA; J gene: TRBJ2-7; D gene: NA; V gene: TRBV5-1; CDR3 DNA: TGCGCCAGCAGCGTCGACAGCCAGGGGCCCTACGAGCAGTACTTC; CDR3 protein: CASSVDSQGPYEQYF
clone size: once; J gene: TRBJ2-7; D gene: NA; V gene: TRBV9; CDR3 DNA: TGTGCCAGCAGCGTAGGTCCGGTCGACTACGAGCAGTACTTC; CDR3 protein: CASSVGPVDYEQYF
clone size: NA; J gene: TRBJ1-3; D gene: NA; V gene: TRBV30; CDR3 DNA: TGTGCCTGGAGTGTTAGCTCTGGAAACACCATATATTTT; CDR3 protein: CAWSVSSGNTIYF
clone size: NA; J gene: TRBJ2-7; D gene: NA; V gene: TRBV28; CDR3 DNA: TGTGCCAGCATTGAAGACAGTGAGCAGTACTTC; CDR3 protein: CASIEDSEQYF
clone size: once; J gene: TRBJ2-2; D gene: TRBD2; V gene: TRBV4-2; CDR3 DNA: TGTGCCAGCAGCCAAGATACAAGCGGGGGCACCGGGGAGCTGTTTTTT; CDR3 protein: CASSQDTSGGTGELFF
clone size: NA; J gene: TRBJ2-4; D gene: NA; V gene: TRBV27; CDR3 DNA: TGTGCCAGCAGTCTGCCCCGTAGGAGGCGTCTAGCCAAAAACATTCAGTACTTC; CDR3 protein: CASSLPRRRRLAKNIQYF
clone size: NA; J gene: TRBJ2-7; D gene: TRBD2; V gene: TRBV27; CDR3 DNA: TGTGCCAGCAAACGGGGCGGGAGTAGGTACGAGCAGTACTTC; CDR3 protein: CASKRGGSRYEQYF
clone size: NA; J gene: TRBJ1-5; D gene: TRBD1; V gene: TRBV5-1; CDR3 DNA: TGCGCCAGCAGCCCTGGGACAGTTGGTCAGCCCCAGCATTTT; CDR3 protein: CASSPGTVGQPQHF
clone size: NA; J gene: TRBJ2-5; D gene: TRBD2; V gene: TRBV28; CDR3 DNA: TGTGCCAGCAGTTTTCAGGGAGGGGAAGAGACCCAGTACTTC; CDR3 protein: CASSFQGGEETQYF
clone size: NA; J gene: TRBJ1-2; D gene: NA; V gene: TRBV27; CDR3 DNA: TGTGCCAGCAGTTTAATTAAGGGGGCTAACTATGGCTACACCTTC; CDR3 protein: CASSLIKGANYGYTF
clone size: NA; J gene: TRBJ1-1; D gene: NA; V gene: TRBV6-2/TRBV6-3; CDR3 DNA: TGTGCCAGCAGTTACCCGGGACAGAACACTGAAGCTTTCTTT; CDR3 protein: CASSYPGQNTEAFF
clone size: few; J gene: TRBJ2-1; D gene: NA; V gene: TRBV20-1; CDR3 DNA: TGCAGTGCAAGCCGAAATGAGCAGTTCTTC; CDR3 protein: CSASRNEQFF
clone size: NA; J gene: TRBJ2-7; D gene: TRBD1; V gene: TRBV4-2; CDR3 DNA: TGTGCCAGCAACCTAGGGACAGGGGATTCCTACGAGCAGTACTTC; CDR3 protein: CASNLGTGDSYEQYF
clone size: once; J gene: TRBJ2-2; D gene: TRBD1; V gene: TRBV19; CDR3 DNA: TGTGCCAGTACCACGGGGACAGGGGGCGCGTCCGGGGAGCTGTTTTTT; CDR3 protein: CASTTGTGGASGELFF
clone size: once; J gene: TRBJ2-1; D gene: TRBD2; V gene: TRBV5-6; CDR3 DNA: TGTGCCAGCAGCCCCCGGGGCCTAGCGGGGGGCCGTAATGAGCAGTTCTTC; CDR3 protein: CASSPRGLAGGRNEQFF
clone size: NA; J gene: TRBJ1-6; D gene: NA; V gene: TRBV19; CDR3 DNA: TGTGCCAGTAGTATTCCAGTCTATAATTCACCCCTCCACTTT; CDR3 protein: CASSIPVYNSPLHF
clone size: NA; J gene: TRBJ1-1; D gene: NA; V gene: TRBV28; CDR3 DNA: TGTGCCAGCAGTTTAGCTGTAGGGGGGGGAAACACTGAAGCTTTCTTT; CDR3 protein: CASSLAVGGGNTEAFF
clone size: NA; J gene: TRBJ1-5; D gene: NA; V gene: TRBV6-4; CDR3 DNA: TGTGCCAGCAGTGAGCAACAGGGAGATCAGCCCCAGCATTTT; CDR3 protein: CASSEQQGDQPQHF
clone size: NA; J gene: TRBJ2-5; D gene: TRBD2; V gene: TRBV2; CDR3 DNA: TGTGCCAGCACCCGGGGACTAGCGGGAACTGAGACCCAGTACTTC; CDR3 protein: CASTRGLAGTETQYF
clone size: NA; J gene: TRBJ2-7; D gene: NA; V gene: TRBV7-2; CDR3 DNA: TGTGCCAGCAGCTTAGGGCGGGTACAAGCCTACGAGCAGTACTTC; CDR3 protein: CASSLGRVQAYEQYF
clone size: NA; J gene: TRBJ1-1; D gene: NA; V gene: TRBV18; CDR3 DNA: TGTGCCAGCTCACCGGTACAGGGGAACACTGAAGCTTTCTTT; CDR3 protein: CASSPVQGNTEAFF
clone size: NA; J gene: TRBJ2-1; D gene: TRBD2; V gene: TRBV7-3; CDR3 DNA: TGTGCCAGCAGCTTAAAGCCCGCCCCAGGGAGGGACAATGAGCAGTTCTTC; CDR3 protein: CASSLKPAPGRDNEQFF
clone size: NA; J gene: TRBJ2-3; D gene: NA; V gene: TRBV11-3; CDR3 DNA: TGTGCCAGCAGCCCTGGGGGGTATAGCACAGATACGCAGTATTTT; CDR3 protein: CASSPGGYSTDTQYF
clone size: NA; J gene: TRBJ1-2; D gene: NA; V gene: TRBV27; CDR3 DNA: TGTGCCAGCAGTTTACGGGGAGAGGGTCGGTATGGCTACACCTTC; CDR3 protein: CASSLRGEGRYGYTF
clone size: once; J gene: TRBJ1-3; D gene: TRBD1; V gene: TRBV6-6; CDR3 DNA: TGTGCCAGCAGTTATGTCGAGGGGGCGCGTGGAAACACCATATATTTT; CDR3 protein: CASSYVEGARGNTIYF
clone size: NA; J gene: TRBJ2-6; D gene: TRBD1; V gene: TRBV4-3; CDR3 DNA: TGCGCCAGCAGCCAAGGGGTTCCGGGACAGGGTTCTGGGGCCAACGTCCTGACTTTC; CDR3 protein: CASSQGVPGQGSGANVLTF
clone size: once; J gene: TRBJ2-7; D gene: TRBD1; V gene: TRBV18; CDR3 DNA: TGTGCCAGCTCACCTCCGGGACAGGGGGCGGTCGAGCAGTACTTC; CDR3 protein: CASSPPGQGAVEQYF
clone size: few; J gene: TRBJ2-2; D gene: NA; V gene: TRBV5-1; CDR3 DNA: TGCGCCAGCGGGGGCGACAACACCGGGGAGCTGTTTTTT; CDR3 protein: CASGGDNTGELFF
clone size: NA; J gene: TRBJ2-7; D gene: NA; V gene: TRBV7-3; CDR3 DNA: TGTGCCAGCAGCTTAAGGCCGGGGAGCGGGTTAAGCCCAAGCTACGAGCAGTACTTC; CDR3 protein: CASSLRPGSGLSPSYEQYF
clone size: NA; J gene: TRBJ2-3; D gene: TRBD2; V gene: TRBV19; CDR3 DNA: TGTGCCAGTAGTATGGGAAGCGGGACCCGCACAGATACGCAGTATTTT; CDR3 protein: CASSMGSGTRTDTQYF
clone size: NA; J gene: TRBJ2-1; D gene: TRBD2; V gene: TRBV9; CDR3 DNA: TGTGCCAGCAGCAATAGCGGGAGCTCCTACAATGAGCAGTTCTTC; CDR3 protein: CASSNSGSSYNEQFF
clone size: once; J gene: TRBJ2-7; D gene: NA; V gene: TRBV18; CDR3 DNA: TGTGCCAGCTCTCCGCAGAACTCCTACGAGCAGTACTTC; CDR3 protein: CASSPQNSYEQYF
clone size: NA; J gene: TRBJ2-3; D gene: TRBD1; V gene: TRBV4-3; CDR3 DNA: TGCGCCAGCAGCCAAGGGGACAGGGGCACAGATACGCAGTATTTT; CDR3 protein: CASSQGDRGTDTQYF
clone size: NA; J gene: TRBJ2-2; D gene: TRBD2; V gene: TRBV7-2; CDR3 DNA: TGTGCCAGCAGCCCAGGGCCGGGACTAGATCCCGGGGAGCTGTTTTTT; CDR3 protein: CASSPGPGLDPGELFF
clone size: NA; J gene: TRBJ2-7; D gene: TRBD2; V gene: TRBV7-2; CDR3 DNA: TGTGCCAGCAGCCACCTAGCGGGAGTAAGGCCCTACGAGCAGTACTTC; CDR3 protein: CASSHLAGVRPYEQYF
clone size: NA; J gene: TRBJ1-3; D gene: TRBD1; V gene: TRBV9; CDR3 DNA: TGTGCCAGCAGCGGACAGGGGCAGGGAAACACCATATATTTT; CDR3 protein: CASSGQGQGNTIYF
clone size: NA; J gene: TRBJ2-4; D gene: NA; V gene: TRBV19; CDR3 DNA: TGTGCCAGTAGTCCCTGGACTTTAGCCAAAAACATTCAGTACTTC; CDR3 protein: CASSPWTLAKNIQYF
clone size: NA; J gene: TRBJ1-6; D gene: NA; V gene: TRBV6-5; CDR3 DNA: TGTGCCAGCAGTTACGCCCACCGGGAGATTTCACCCCTCCACTTT; CDR3 protein: CASSYAHREISPLHF
clone size: few; J gene: TRBJ2-7; D gene: NA; V gene: TRBV5-8; CDR3 DNA: TGTGCCAGCAGCTCTATCAGGGGAACCTACGAGCAGTACTTC; CDR3 protein: CASSSIRGTYEQYF
clone size: once; J gene: TRBJ2-1; D gene: TRBD1; V gene: TRBV19; CDR3 DNA: TGTGCCAGTACCCCCGACAGGGGGGGGTACAATGAGCAGTTCTTC; CDR3 protein: CASTPDRGGYNEQFF
clone size: NA; J gene: TRBJ1-2; D gene: NA; V gene: TRBV7-2; CDR3 DNA: TGTGCCAGCAGCGGGCGGCGTTCGGGGGACTCTGGCTACACCTTC; CDR3 protein: CASSGRRSGDSGYTF
clone size: NA; J gene: TRBJ2-6; D gene: NA; V gene: TRBV28; CDR3 DNA: TGTGCCAGCAGTTTATCAGGGTCTGGGGCCAACGTCCTGACTTTC; CDR3 protein: CASSLSGSGANVLTF
clone size: NA; J gene: TRBJ1-1; D gene: NA; V gene: TRBV30; CDR3 DNA: TGTGCCTGGAGTGTACAGGGGAACACTGAAGCTTTCTTT; CDR3 protein: CAWSVQGNTEAFF
clone size: NA; J gene: TRBJ2-1; D gene: NA; V gene: TRBV4-2; CDR3 DNA: TGTGCCAGCAGCCAAAGTCAGGTCCCACGGAGGGCAAACAATGAGCAGTTCTTC; CDR3 protein: CASSQSQVPRRANNEQFF
clone size: few; J gene: TRBJ1-2; D gene: NA; V gene: TRBV28; CDR3 DNA: TGTGCCAGCAGTTTATCGGTCATTTATGGCTACACCTTC; CDR3 protein: CASSLSVIYGYTF
clone size: NA; J gene: TRBJ1-6; D gene: TRBD1; V gene: TRBV2; CDR3 DNA: TGTGCCAGCAGAACCGGGACAGGGGTTCTCCACTTT; CDR3 protein: CASRTGTGVLHF
clone size: NA; J gene: TRBJ1-5; D gene: NA; V gene: TRBV24-1; CDR3 DNA: TGTGCCACCAGTGGGAGCGGGGACGTGTCCAATCAGCCCCAGCATTTT; CDR3 protein: CATSGSGDVSNQPQHF
clone size: NA; J gene: TRBJ1-1; D gene: NA; V gene: TRBV5-6; CDR3 DNA: TGTGCCAGCAGCCCGGGACTTCTGAACACTGAAGCTTTCTTT; CDR3 protein: CASSPGLLNTEAFF
clone size: NA; J gene: TRBJ1-1; D gene: NA; V gene: TRBV28; CDR3 DNA: TGTGCCAGCAGTTTAATTCAGGCCGGGAACACTGAAGCTTTCTTT; CDR3 protein: CASSLIQAGNTEAFF
clone size: NA; J gene: TRBJ1-1; D gene: TRBD1; V gene: TRBV28; CDR3 DNA: TGTGCCAGCAGTGACAGGGGAGGTACTGAAGCTTTCTTT; CDR3 protein: CASSDRGGTEAFF
clone size: NA; J gene: TRBJ1-2; D gene: NA; V gene: TRBV30; CDR3 DNA: TGTGCCTGGAGTGGGGGGCATGGCTACACCTTC; CDR3 protein: CAWSGGHGYTF
clone size: NA; J gene: TRBJ2-7; D gene: TRBD2; V gene: TRBV27; CDR3 DNA: TGTGCCAGCAGTCGGTCGACTAGCGGGATTAAGACCTACGAGCAGTACTTC; CDR3 protein: CASSRSTSGIKTYEQYF
clone size: NA; J gene: TRBJ2-1; D gene: NA; V gene: TRBV5-4; CDR3 DNA: TGTGCCAGCAGCCCACCACGGGGTGGGGGCTTCTCCTACAATGAGCAGTTCTTC; CDR3 protein: CASSPPRGGGFSYNEQFF